The 15 T cell receptor beta chains reported below all come from one sample, sequenced in a study of siplizumab effects on memory and regulatory T cells. Generated by immunoSEQ multiplex PCR, the TCRdb table keeps only in-frame clones and is missing some. Found here are roughly 92,000 clones, 90% to 95% of them singletons; the top ten hold 1.3%. The material sequenced was non-Treg CD4+ T cells sorted from blood. Source of these receptors: a human donor in good health.

The chain couples TRBV18 to TRBJ1-3; the D gene is possibly TRBD1 (5 bases). The CDR3 runs to 16 residues. Trimming stripped 5 bases from V and 0 bases from J, with 14 bases between. Germline assignment: CDR1 KGHSH and CDR2 LQKENI. The CDR3 loop is CASSGLDSLSGNTIYF. CDR3 nucleotides: TGTGCCAGCTCAGGACTCGACAGCCTCTCTGGAAACACCATATATTTT.

In regard to this clone: The same CDR3 can be traced to other DNA sequences in this sample. The chain recombines TRBV28 with TRBJ1-1; maybe TRBD1 (6 bases). The germline V gene encodes CDR1 MDHEN and CDR2 SYDVKM. The CDR3 consists of 14 residues. Trimming cost V 3 bases and J 1 base, with 9 bases left between them. The chain's CDR3 is CASSLGGANTEAFF. CDR3 bases: TGTGCCAGCAGTTTGGGGGGCGCGAACACTGAAGCTTTCTTT.

This chain joins TRBV7-6 and TRBJ2-6, with TRBD2 as a possible D gene (5 bases). Germline CDR1 reads SGHVS; CDR2 reads FNYEAQ. This CDR3 region has 16 residues. The ends were cut back, 8 bases at V and 4 bases at J, with 18 bases in the middle. The CDR3 loop reads CASSSARASGANVLTF. DNA for the CDR3: TGTGCCAGCTCATCGGCGCGGGCGAGCGGGGCCAACGTCCTGACTTTC.

This clone was recorded once. CDR3 bases: TGTGCCAGCAGCGTGTCACAGGGCCAAGAGACCCAGTACTTC. It specifies CASSVSQGQETQYF. The V and J genes are TRBV9 and TRBJ2-5; the D gene is possibly TRBD1 (6 bases). CDR3 size: 14 residues. Germline values: CDR1 SGDLS, CDR2 YYNGEE. Deletions cut 2 bases from V and 1 base from J, with 9 bases between.

This clone was detected once. The V gene is TRBV29-1, the J gene TRBJ2-7; D is possibly TRBD1 (5 bases). This CDR3 region has 13 residues. CDR1 and CDR2 from the germline V gene are SQVTM and ANQGSEA. Trimming pared 3 bases from V and 3 bases from J, leaving 12 bases between. The CDR3 nucleotides are TGCAGCGTTGAGTCCAGGGTGGGCTACGAGCAGTACTTC. Amino acid sequence: CSVESRVGYEQYF.

The chain links TRBV6-6 to TRBJ1-1; D call uncertain. The CDR3 is 12 residues long. Trimming stripped 3 bases from V and 4 bases from J, with 6 bases between. The germline CDR1 and CDR2 sequences are MNHNY and SVGAGI (reference sequence). The CDR3 region has the DNA TGTGCCAGCAGTTATGCAAGCACTGAAGCTTTCTTT. Translating gives CASSYASTEAFF.

This rearrangement joins TRBV30 to TRBJ1-2, with D uncertain. Between the trimmed V and J ends, which lost 4 bases and 0 bases, there was a span of 3 bases. This CDR3 region has 11 residues. Germline CDR1 GTSNPN, CDR2 SVGIG (reference sequence). CDR3 in amino acids: CAWTANYGYTF. The DNA for the CDR3 is TGTGCCTGGACAGCTAACTATGGCTACACCTTC.

The chain combines TRBV4-1 with TRBJ1-2; perhaps TRBD1 as D (6 bases). The V and J ends lost 0 bases and 4 bases respectively, with 27 bases between them. Germline CDR1 MGHRA, CDR2 YSYEKL. The CDR3 consists of 20 residues. The CDR3 spells CASSQDPKSQVGGRGYGYTF. In nucleotides, the CDR3 is TGCGCCAGCAGCCAAGATCCCAAGTCCCAAGTAGGTGGCAGGGGCTATGGCTACACCTTC.

The chain couples TRBV11-3 to TRBJ2-3, with D possibly TRBD2 on 5 matching bases. The CDR3 contains 12 residues. From germline, CDR1 is SGHNT and CDR2 YENEEA. Trimming removed 6 bases from V and 8 bases from J, with 12 bases in between. The CDR3 nucleotides read TGTGCCAGCAGTTCCAGTCGGGGTACGCAGTATTTT. It codes for CASSSSRGTQYF.

The rearrangement links TRBV7-9 to TRBJ1-2, with 7 nucleotides matching TRBD1. This CDR3 is built from 16 residues. V lost 5 bases to trimming and J lost 9 bases; unmatched junction nucleotides: 18. The germline V gene encodes CDR1 SEHNR and CDR2 FQNEAQ (reference sequence). CDR3 in amino acids: CASSVLPGLGTDSYTF. CDR3 DNA sequence: TGTGCCAGCAGCGTATTACCAGGCCTGGGGACAGACAGCTACACCTTC. Using reference TRBV7-9 and TRBJ1-2 for the parts outside the CDR3, the full variable domain is DTGVSQNPRHKITKRGQNVTFRCDPISEHNRLYWYRQTLGQGPEFLTYFQNEAQLEKSRLLSDRFSAERPKGSFSTLEIQRTEQGDSAMYLCASSVLPGLGTDSYTFGSGTRLTVV.

This clone was counted once. The chain recombines TRBV2 with TRBJ2-3; 13 nucleotides align to TRBD2. CDR1 and CDR2 (germline): SNHLY, FYNNEI. CDR3 length: 15 amino acids. Germline trimming cut 6 bases from V and 6 bases from J; bases unmatched to any gene: 6. CDR3 amino acids: CASSELAGGGDTQYF. In DNA form, the CDR3 reads TGTGCCAGCAGCGAACTAGCGGGAGGGGGGGATACGCAGTATTTT.

This rearrangement joins TRBV7-2 to TRBJ1-4; 7 nucleotides agree with TRBD1. Germline-derived CDR1 and CDR2 are SGHTA and FQGNSA. The CDR3 is made up of 16 amino acids. The V and J ends lost 5 bases and 4 bases, in that order; junction bases with no gene match: 10. This chain's CDR3 is CASSPRVGQSNEKLFF. The CDR3 DNA follows: TGTGCCAGCAGCCCAAGGGTGGGACAGAGTAATGAAAAACTGTTTTTT.

This clone appeared a few times. The chain couples TRBV10-1 to TRBJ2-7; D might be TRBD2 (5 bases). Germline V lookup: CDR1 WNHNN, CDR2 SYGVQD (reference sequence). V lost 8 bases to trimming and J lost 3 bases, with 14 bases between them. The CDR3 totals 13 residues. Written as DNA, the CDR3 is TGCGCCAGCCGCCGAGCGGCTCTCTACGAGCAGTACTTC. This codes for CASRRAALYEQYF.

The rearrangement joins TRBV29-1 to TRBJ2-3; TRBD2 might be the D (6 bases). This CDR3 has 13 amino acids. CDR1 is SQVTM and CDR2 is ANQGSEA in the germline V gene. Between the trimmed V and J ends, which lost 4 bases and 6 bases, there was a span of 14 bases. CDR3 residues: CSVARGSGDTQYF. CDR3 coding DNA: TGCAGCGTTGCACGGGGGAGCGGGGATACGCAGTATTTT.

The J gene is TRBJ2-2, the V gene TRBV28; D is uncertain. The germline V and J ends were trimmed by 2 bases and 7 bases, with 11 bases remaining between them. Germline CDR1 and CDR2: MDHEN and SYDVKM. CDR3 size: 14 residues. CDR3 amino acids: CASSLTGVIGELFF. The CDR3 DNA reads TGTGCCAGCAGTTTAACTGGGGTAATCGGGGAGCTGTTTTTT.